The rows below give T cell receptor beta chains drawn from one sample of a study of T-cell memory formation after mild COVID-19. TCRdb passed the 5' RACE reads through MiXCR, listing each CDR3 protein once. The table shows about 260,000 distinct CDR3 sequences, with around 15% occurring only once. Material for sequencing was PBMCs or a T cell subset sorted from them (not recorded which). The receptors originated from a young man who had mild COVID-19 (a few samples of this study predate the infection). Cell type and time point are not known. CDR3s include the opening cysteine and the closing phenylalanine or tryptophan. The D gene is left open where the match is weak. Clone size is stated in some rows and not others, as once, few, many or a class when expanded.

v_gene: TRBV7-2; abundance: many; j_gene: TRBJ2-6; d_gene: .; CDR3aa: CASRSQLGSGANVLTF; CDR3nt: TGTGCCAGCAGATCCCAGCTCGGCTCTGGGGCCAACGTCCTGACTTTC
v_gene: TRBV19; abundance: few; j_gene: TRBJ2-3; d_gene: TRBD2; CDR3aa: CASPAAGGPTDTQYF; CDR3nt: TGTGCCAGCCCTGCCGCGGGGGGACCCACAGATACGCAGTATTTT
v_gene: TRBV29-1; abundance: few; j_gene: TRBJ2-3; d_gene: TRBD2; CDR3aa: CSVWKAGVTDTQYF; CDR3nt: TGCAGCGTTTGGAAAGCGGGGGTCACAGATACGCAGTATTTT
v_gene: TRBV7-8; abundance: once; j_gene: TRBJ2-3; d_gene: .; CDR3aa: CDSSLVGGGLSDTQYF; CDR3nt: TGTGACAGCAGCTTAGTTGGGGGGGGGCTGTCAGATACGCAGTATTTT
v_gene: TRBV27; abundance: once; j_gene: TRBJ2-5; d_gene: .; CDR3aa: CASSSTAVQETQYF; CDR3nt: TGTGCCAGCAGTTCGACGGCAGTTCAGGAGACCCAGTACTTC
v_gene: TRBV4-3; abundance: few; j_gene: TRBJ1-3; d_gene: .; CDR3aa: CASSQDLPGNTIYF; CDR3nt: TGCGCCAGCAGCCAAGACCTTCCTGGAAACACCATATATTTT
v_gene: TRBV13; abundance: once; j_gene: TRBJ2-7; d_gene: TRBD2; CDR3aa: CASSPPGGVRCEQYF; CDR3nt: TGTGCCAGCAGCCCTCCGGGGGGAGTTCGCTGCGAGCAGTACTTC
v_gene: TRBV27; abundance: few; j_gene: TRBJ2-3; d_gene: TRBD2; CDR3aa: CASSSTTSRSTDTQYF; CDR3nt: TGTGCCAGCAGTTCGACGACTAGCAGGAGCACAGATACGCAGTATTTT
v_gene: TRBV20-1; abundance: .; j_gene: TRBJ2-7; d_gene: TRBD2; CDR3aa: CSALTSGGYEQYF; CDR3nt: TGCAGTGCTCTGACTAGCGGGGGATACGAGCAGTACTTC
v_gene: TRBV4-2; abundance: few; j_gene: TRBJ2-3; d_gene: TRBD2; CDR3aa: CASSSEVPLAGSDTQYF; CDR3nt: TGTGCCAGCAGCTCAGAGGTCCCCCTAGCGGGGTCAGATACGCAGTATTTT
v_gene: TRBV6-5; abundance: few; j_gene: TRBJ2-5; d_gene: TRBD1; CDR3aa: CASSYSTGTGDQTQYF; CDR3nt: TGTGCCAGCAGTTACTCTACCGGGACAGGGGACCAGACCCAGTACTTC
v_gene: TRBV3-1; abundance: .; j_gene: TRBJ2-1; d_gene: TRBD2; CDR3aa: CASNRAGGINEQFF; CDR3nt: TGTGCCAGCAACAGAGCGGGGGGGATTAATGAGCAGTTCTTC
v_gene: TRBV25-1; abundance: few; j_gene: TRBJ2-6; d_gene: .; CDR3aa: CASSGQGITSGANVLTF; CDR3nt: TGTGCCAGCAGTGGGCAGGGTATAACATCTGGGGCCAACGTCCTGACTTTC
v_gene: TRBV7-6; abundance: .; j_gene: TRBJ2-5; d_gene: TRBD1; CDR3aa: CASSFRTGELETQYF; CDR3nt: TGTGCCAGCAGCTTCAGGACAGGGGAATTAGAGACCCAGTACTTC
v_gene: TRBV6-6; abundance: few; j_gene: TRBJ1-1; d_gene: TRBD1; CDR3aa: CASRSQGAGTEAFF; CDR3nt: TGTGCCAGCAGATCACAGGGGGCCGGGACTGAAGCTTTCTTT
v_gene: TRBV7-2; abundance: few; j_gene: TRBJ2-7; d_gene: TRBD2; CDR3aa: CASSSLAGVLMQYF; CDR3nt: TGTGCCAGCAGCTCGCTAGCGGGGGTCTTAATGCAGTACTTC
v_gene: TRBV5-6; abundance: .; j_gene: TRBJ2-7; d_gene: .; CDR3aa: CASSLRAIYEQYF; CDR3nt: TGTGCCAGCAGCTTGAGGGCCATCTACGAGCAGTACTTC
v_gene: TRBV3-1; abundance: many; j_gene: TRBJ2-3; d_gene: .; CDR3aa: CASSQGPGTGSDTQYF; CDR3nt: TGTGCCAGCAGCCAAGGGCCGGGAACAGGCTCAGATACGCAGTATTTT